The TCR beta chain described here comes from a study of regulatory T cells in long-lasting Graves disease. As for time point: persistent/refractory GD, antithyroid drugs over 5 years with positive TRAb. RNA extracted from PBMCs served as the sequencing template. Guidelines of the American Thyroid Association were used to diagnose Graves' disease. Trimming took 3 bases from V and 5 from J; bases not matched to a gene: 5. This CDR3 is 15 amino acids long. Germline assignment: CDR1 SGHAT and CDR2 FQNNGV. There are a few counts of this clonotype. Through Arm-PCR of CDR3 regions and iRepertoire HTBI primers, TCR beta libraries were built. TCRdb reprocessed the multiplex PCR reads via MiXCR and lists one record per CDR3 protein. The data contain over 650,000 distinct CDR3 sequences, around 30% of them singletons.

This chain joins TRBV11-2 and TRBJ2-5; 11 bases line up with TRBD2. The starting material was peripheral blood mononuclear cells (PBMCs), obtained when the disease was refractory, from a patient treated with antithyroid drugs. The clonotype comes from a female donor with Graves disease. CDR3 amino acids: CASSFSGRAWETQYF. The CDR3 region has the DNA TGTGCCAGCAGCTTTAGCGGGAGGGCCTGGGAGACCCAGTACTTC.